Listed below are T cell receptor beta chains from one sample, sequenced in a study of blood T cell repertoires in COVID-19. The method was immunoSEQ multiplex PCR; TCRdb's version includes in-frame clones alone and lacks a portion of them. The sample shows roughly 110,000 clones, around 85% of them seen only once. The material sequenced was peripheral blood. Receptors were obtained from a man aged 45-65 years with acute or convalescent COVID-19. CDR3s include the opening cysteine and the closing phenylalanine or tryptophan. D genes are given only for firm matches. The listing skips clone size in some rows; elsewhere it reads once, few, many or a size class.

TRBD2,TRBJ2-2,TRBV9,NA,CASSVGERGFTGELFF,TGTGCCAGCAGCGTAGGTGAGCGGGGATTCACCGGGGAGCTGTTTTTT
NA,TRBJ1-2,TRBV6-1,once,CASSENSNYGYTF,TGTGCCAGCAGTGAAAACAGCAACTATGGCTACACCTTC
NA,TRBJ1-2,TRBV11-2,NA,CASTDLREGGYTF,TGTGCCAGCACCGACCTCAGGGAGGGTGGCTACACCTTC
NA,TRBJ1-6,TRBV5-1,NA,CASSRTTTGNSPLHF,TGCGCCAGCAGCCGGACAACCACAGGGAATTCACCCCTCCACTTT
TRBD2,TRBJ2-2,TRBV5-1,NA,CASSLFREGTGELFF,TGCGCCAGCAGCTTATTCCGGGAGGGCACCGGGGAGCTGTTTTTT
NA,TRBJ1-2,TRBV3-1/TRBV3-2,many,CASSQAPNYGYTF,TGTGCCAGCAGCCAAGCCCCAAACTATGGCTACACCTTC
TRBD1,TRBJ2-2,TRBV6-5,NA,CASSYSTGEFTGELFF,TGTGCCAGCAGTTACTCGACAGGGGAATTCACCGGGGAGCTGTTTTTT
NA,TRBJ2-2,TRBV28,NA,CASNVGTGELFF,TGTGCCAGCAACGTCGGGACCGGGGAGCTGTTTTTT
NA,TRBJ1-1,TRBV12-3/TRBV12-4,few,CASSLGGGTEAFF,TGTGCCAGCAGTTTAGGCGGGGGCACTGAAGCTTTCTTT
NA,TRBJ1-1,TRBV7-2,NA,CASSLVSGEGRQAFF,TGTGCCAGCAGCTTAGTCTCAGGGGAGGGGAGGCAAGCTTTCTTT
TRBD1,TRBJ2-3,TRBV6-1,few,CASSERGRTDTQYF,TGTGCCAGCAGTGAAAGGGGGCGCACAGATACGCAGTATTTT
NA,TRBJ1-1,TRBV3-1/TRBV3-2,NA,CASSQAFYTEAFF,TGTGCCAGCAGCCAAGCCTTCTACACTGAAGCTTTCTTT
NA,TRBJ1-5,TRBV3-1/TRBV3-2,NA,CASSPEQGNQPQHF,TGTGCCAGCAGCCCTGAACAGGGAAATCAGCCCCAGCATTTT
NA,TRBJ1-1,TRBV30,NA,CAWRRGMNTEAFF,TGTGCCTGGAGGCGGGGAATGAACACTGAAGCTTTCTTT
NA,TRBJ2-2,TRBV18,NA,CASSPQQGELFF,TGTGCCAGCTCACCACAACAGGGGGAGCTGTTTTTT
NA,TRBJ2-7,TRBV10-2,few,CASSEIYYEQYF,TGCGCCAGCAGTGAGATTTACTACGAGCAGTACTTC
NA,TRBJ1-5,TRBV24-1,NA,CATGLSGNQPQHF,TGTGCCACCGGGTTATCAGGGAATCAGCCCCAGCATTTT
TRBD2,TRBJ2-1,TRBV12-3/TRBV12-4,few,CASTLRGGEQFF,TGTGCCAGCACCCTTCGGGGGGGCGAGCAGTTCTTC
NA,TRBJ1-1,TRBV19,once,CASSSSRDTEAFF,TGTGCCAGTAGCTCGTCCAGGGACACTGAAGCTTTCTTT
TRBD1,TRBJ2-3,TRBV29-1,NA,CSVGQGTDTQYF,TGCAGCGTGGGACAGGGCACAGATACGCAGTATTTT
TRBD1,TRBJ2-5,TRBV15,NA,CATSRDPGQGQETQYF,TGTGCCACCAGCAGAGATCCGGGACAGGGTCAAGAGACCCAGTACTTC
TRBD1,TRBJ1-2,TRBV5-1,NA,CASSLKTGGNYGYTF,TGCGCCAGCAGCTTGAAGACAGGGGGGAACTATGGCTACACCTTC
TRBD2,TRBJ2-5,TRBV3-1/TRBV3-2,NA,CASSPAFTSGGSETQYF,TGTGCCAGCAGCCCGGCTTTTACTAGCGGGGGTTCGGAGACCCAGTACTTC
TRBD1,TRBJ2-3,TRBV6-5,once,CASSYSQGARTDTQYF,TGTGCCAGCAGTTACTCCCAGGGGGCGAGGACAGATACGCAGTATTTT